This entry concerns a single T cell receptor beta chain. Its antigen is not known. The data were taken from a study of blood T cells in healthy people across ages. Study-wide background: T cells yielded about one barcoded beta molecule per two cells through template switching.

Healthy Caucasian individuals from Russia aged about 6 to 95 were enrolled as donors. Study-level findings and limits: Long-lived and aged donors differed, with more naive CD4+ cells and higher diversity in the long-lived.

The CDR3 runs to 16 residues. Deletions cut 3 bases from V and 6 bases from J, with 17 bases between. Germline V gene data show CDR1 as KGHDR and CDR2 as SFDVKD. A sample-barcoded 5' primer and a J-beta primer mix were used in a second PCR of roughly 7 to 11 cycles. Each cDNA molecule was tagged by a template-switch adaptor that had 12 random nucleotides. TCRdb recomputed calls from the 5' RACE reads with MiXCR, one row per CDR3 protein. Found here are about 1,600,000 distinct CDR3 sequences, 42% of them singletons; the top ten hold 7.9%. The clonotype originates from a woman aged 18-30 years in good health. The gene calls are TRBV24-1 and TRBJ2-1; no firm D call. Sequenced sample: blood. The CDR3: CATSDPGRATGNEQFF. The CDR3 region has the DNA TGTGCCACCAGTGATCCCGGACGGGCGACGGGCAATGAGCAGTTCTTC.